This T cell receptor (beta chain) was observed in a study of PD-1 blockade in classical Hodgkin lymphoma (dated by TCRdb to between 2020 and 2021). Turning to the overall study: Nivolumab dosing was 3 mg/kg intravenously every 2 weeks, continuing until either disease progression or unacceptable toxicity. A peripheral blood immune signature of response to PD-1 blockade in classical Hodgkin lymphoma was defined using TCR beta sequencing and CyTOF.

CDR1 is given as SGHTA and CDR2 as FQGNSA, both from the germline V gene. The CDR3 runs 14 amino acids, cysteine and phenylalanine included. The entry retains the CDR3 DNA only, 42 bases that are in frame from base 1. A distance of 9 bases separates the germline ends of V and J, which lose 3 bases and 3 bases respectively. To note about this clone: No antigen is known for it. No qualities accompany the bases; no much larger clone lies one base away.

Results the study describes overall, beyond this receptor: The study was limited to a single clinical trial cohort, and causes of repertoire differences, possibly disease activity or prior therapy, remained undefined. Lower diversity was observed in patients in whom nivolumab was started less than 1 year after ASCT, and these patients were excluded from later analyses so that confounding by immune reconstitution would be avoided. Baseline diversity similar to that of newly diagnosed patients was observed in trial patients achieving complete response, whereas significantly lower diversity was observed in partial responders and progressors. Newly diagnosed patients were reported to have lower baseline TCR diversity than healthy donors, and relapsed/refractory patients were reported to have lower baseline TCR diversity still. By C4D1, a significant rise was seen in CD4+ TCR diversity but not in CD8+ TCR diversity (p=0.0027 vs p=0.16), and the rise was most apparent among complete responders (p=0.02).

Genomic DNA was isolated using the Qiagen DNeasy kit from unsorted PBMCs as well as from negatively selected CD4+ and CD8+ fractions. TCR beta CDR3 regions were subjected to amplification by immunoSEQ multiplex PCR with primers that anneal to V and J segments. A synthetic immune receptor repertoire was used to minimize amplification bias, and any remaining bias was removed computationally after sequencing. The original pipeline was this. Custom Python scripts were used to quantify repertoire diversity as the Shannon entropy index. Unsorted, CD4+ and CD8+ repertoires were analyzed separately, except for combined analyses in which CD4+ and CD8+ sequences were merged in silico. Clonal expansion was defined as at least a 2-fold frequency increase after treatment relative to C1D1, with a pseudocount of 0.5 for undetected baseline clones. Singleton clones were defined as clones with 0 or 1 copy at C1D1, and non-singleton clones were defined as clones with 2 or more copies. Clones expanded in unsorted samples were assigned a CD4+, CD8+ or unknown annotation through matching of protein sequences in sorted samples from the same patient. Wilcoxon tests on paired samples were used to test changes in diversity from C1D1 to C4D1. What TCRdb holds here is the immuneACCESS table cut down to in-frame rearrangements. Part of the clones is not present; checked against another copy, under half of the missing clones reflect an unresolved V gene, and the others are unexplained. V, J and clone size are taken as reported in that table, and D and trimming were inferred from the DNA itself. This sample lists some 23,000 clones; more than 60% were detected once. The ten top clones hold about 8.6% of the sample.

The time point tag for this specimen amounts to: cycle 2 day 1 (C2D1) of nivolumab. Every trial patient had relapsed after autologous stem cell transplantation, and cohorts A, B and C differed in prior brentuximab vedotin exposure. The trial cohort included fewer than 65 patients with relapsed/refractory classical Hodgkin lymphoma, and each patient had a best overall response of complete response, partial response or progressive disease. Single-agent nivolumab was administered to trial patients in the multi-cohort phase II CheckMate 205 trial. An independent review committee assessed best overall response using the 2007 International Working Group response criteria. Trial PBMCs were collected just before the start of nivolumab (C1D1) and during therapy at cycle 2 day 1 and cycle 4 day 1. Peripheral blood was collected in 8 mL Vacutainer Cell Preparation Tubes, from which PBMCs were isolated by centrifugation and then cryopreserved.

Specimen: peripheral blood mononuclear cells (PBMCs), collected before the second cycle of nivolumab. In this chain, TRBV7-2 is recombined with TRBJ2-1; the D gene is perhaps TRBD1, from 5 matching bases. The clonotype was recovered from a human donor with classical Hodgkin lymphoma. For the CDR3, the sequence is CASSFPGFYNEQFF. The DNA sequence is as follows: TGTGCCAGCAGCTTTCCAGGGTTCTACAATGAGCAGTTCTTC. The CDR3 plus the reference TRBV7-2 and TRBJ2-1 genes for the other parts give the full variable domain: GAGVSQSPSNKVTEKGKDVELRCDPISGHTALYWYRQSLGQGLEFLIYFQGNSAPDKSGLPSDRFSAERTGGSVSTLTIQRTQQEDSAVYLCASSFPGFYNEQFFGPGTRLTVL.